This paragraph reports one T cell receptor (beta chain). The data were taken from a study of PD-L1 blockade in urothelial cancer. Whole-study context: Before enrollment, 0 to 3 chemotherapy regimens had been given to patients. Blood was analyzed 3 weeks (second dose) and 6 weeks after treatment start.

PCRs each included synthetic TCR analog templates spiked in. The repertoire was sequenced with immunoSEQ multiplex PCR; TCRdb's copy has only in-frame clones and lacks some. The table includes 30,000 to 40,000 clones, under 90% detected once. The time point is: pretreatment peripheral blood. Patients were diagnosed with urothelial carcinoma, either locally advanced or metastatic. The germline V and J ends were trimmed by 8 bases and 1 base, with 15 bases remaining between them. CDR3 length: 15 amino acids. Germline assignment: CDR1 SNHLY and CDR2 FYNNEI. This material consisted of PBMCs, taken around atezolizumab (anti-PD-L1) treatment. The sequence was obtained from a man aged 60 to 69 with urothelial cancer. This chain joins TRBV2 and TRBJ1-5; D is unresolved. In nucleotides, the CDR3 is TGTGCCAGCTCACCGGGATTAGAGAGCAATCAGCCCCAGCATTTT. Translating it yields CASSPGLESNQPQHF.